This T cell receptor (gamma chain) was documented in a study of Vδ1+ human thymocytes. Points from the study as a whole: In the thymus, TRG and TRD repertoires looked highly polyclonal with Gaussian CDR3 lengths. About 20% of thymic delta-chain sequences were Vdelta2, with few Vdelta3, unlike blood Vdelta1+ controls.

In this sample, this clone turned up a few times. The antigen remains unidentified. The V segment lost 6 bases and the J segment 0 bases; nucleotides outside the gene matches: 5. Germline V gene data show CDR1 as VENAVY and CDR2 as YDSYNSRV. The CDR3 covers 13 residues. The template was reverse-transcribed extracted RNA. Pooled V-gene forward primers with one constant-region reverse primer generated the CDR3 amplicons by multiplex PCR. TCRdb fed the multiplex PCR reads into CATT to redo clone calling. The sample carries about 36,000 gamma-chain clones, around 21% recorded once. Sequencing was performed on Vdelta1+ gamma-delta thymocytes from the thymus. Regarding subset: FACS-sorted CD3+ TCRalphabeta- TCRVdelta1+ TCRVdelta2- thymocytes. This TCR was sampled from a girl less than two years old who had congenital heart surgery. V and J are TRGV8 and TRGJ1 or TRGJ2. The CDR3 nucleotides are TGTGCCACCTGGATCTCGAATTATTATAAGAAACTCTTT. This translates into CATWISNYYKKLF.